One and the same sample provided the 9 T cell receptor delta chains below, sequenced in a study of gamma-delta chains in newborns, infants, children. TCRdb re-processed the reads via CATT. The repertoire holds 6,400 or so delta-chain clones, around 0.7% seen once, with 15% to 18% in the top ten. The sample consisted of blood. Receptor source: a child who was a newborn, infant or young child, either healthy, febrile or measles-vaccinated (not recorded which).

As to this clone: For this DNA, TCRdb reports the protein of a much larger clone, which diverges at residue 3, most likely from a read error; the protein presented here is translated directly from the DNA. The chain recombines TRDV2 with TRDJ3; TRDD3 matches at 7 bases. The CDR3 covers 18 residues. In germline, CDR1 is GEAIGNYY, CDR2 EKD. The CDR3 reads CARDTWGPSSWDTRQMFF. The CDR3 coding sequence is TGTGCCCGTGACACCTGGGGGCCCAGCTCCTGGGACACCCGACAGATGTTTTTC.

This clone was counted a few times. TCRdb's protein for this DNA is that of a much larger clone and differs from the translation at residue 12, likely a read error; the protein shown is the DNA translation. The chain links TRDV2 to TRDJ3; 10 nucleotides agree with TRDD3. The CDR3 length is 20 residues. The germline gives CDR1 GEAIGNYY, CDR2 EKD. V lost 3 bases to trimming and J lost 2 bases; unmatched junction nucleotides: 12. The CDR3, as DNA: TGTGCCTGTGACTCTTACTGGGGGATCTCTAGCCCCTGGGACACCCGACAGATGTTTTTC. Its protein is CACDSYWGISSPWDTRQMFF.

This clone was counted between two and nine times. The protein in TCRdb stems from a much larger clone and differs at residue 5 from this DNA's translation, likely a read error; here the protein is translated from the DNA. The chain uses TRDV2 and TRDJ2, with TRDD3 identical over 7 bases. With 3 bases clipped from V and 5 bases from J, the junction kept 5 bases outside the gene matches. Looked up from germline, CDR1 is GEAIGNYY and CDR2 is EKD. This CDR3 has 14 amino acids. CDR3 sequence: CACDSWGLTAQLFF. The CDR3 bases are TGTGCCTGTGACTCCTGGGGGCTTACAGCACAACTCTTCTTT.

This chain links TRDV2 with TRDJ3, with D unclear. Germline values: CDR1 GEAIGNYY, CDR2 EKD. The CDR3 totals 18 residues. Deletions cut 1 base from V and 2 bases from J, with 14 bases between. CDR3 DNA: TGTGCCTGTGACACTCCCGGAGCTGGCGCCTGGGACACCCGACAGATGTTTTTC. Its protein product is CACDTPGAGAWDTRQMFF.

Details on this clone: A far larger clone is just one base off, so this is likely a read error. CDR3 sequence (DNA): TGTGCCTGTGACACCGTACTGGGGGATACCCTGAGCCCCTGGGACACCCGACAGATGTTTTTC. Protein sequence: CACDTVLGDTLSPWDTRQMFF. The V gene is TRDV2, the J gene TRDJ3, with TRDD3 matching over 12 bases. CDR1 GEAIGNYY and CDR2 EKD come from the germline V gene. Trimming took 0 bases from V and 2 from J; bases not matched to a gene: 10. The CDR3 has 21 residues.

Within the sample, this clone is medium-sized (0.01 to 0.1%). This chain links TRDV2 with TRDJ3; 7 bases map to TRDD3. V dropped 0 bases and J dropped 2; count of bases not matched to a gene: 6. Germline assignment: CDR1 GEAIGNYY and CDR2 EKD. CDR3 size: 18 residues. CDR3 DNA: TGTGCCTGTGACACCGCGGGGGATGGGACCTGGGACACCCGACAGATGTTTTTC. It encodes CACDTAGDGTWDTRQMFF.

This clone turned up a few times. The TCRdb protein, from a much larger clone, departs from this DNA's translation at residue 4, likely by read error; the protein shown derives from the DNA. The DNA of the CDR3 is TGTGCCTGTGGCCCCATACGGGGAAGCTCCTGGGACACCCGACAGATGTTTTTC. Translating it yields CACGPIRGSSWDTRQMFF. This chain uses TRDV2 with TRDJ3; TRDD3 is a possible D gene (5 bases). CDR3 size: 18 residues. The V gene's germline CDR1 is GEAIGNYY and CDR2 EKD. Trimming shortened V by 5 bases and J by 0 bases, and 16 bases separated the two germline ends.

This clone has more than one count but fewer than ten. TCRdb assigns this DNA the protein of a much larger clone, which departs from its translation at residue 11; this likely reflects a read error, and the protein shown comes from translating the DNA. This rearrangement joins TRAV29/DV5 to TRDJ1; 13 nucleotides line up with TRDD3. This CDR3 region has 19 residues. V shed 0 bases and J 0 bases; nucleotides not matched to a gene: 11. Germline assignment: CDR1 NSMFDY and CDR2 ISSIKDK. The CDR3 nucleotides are TGTGCAGCAAGCGGTTCGTACTGGGGGATACGCTTGTACACCGATAAACTCATCTTT. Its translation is CAASGSYWGIRLYTDKLIF.

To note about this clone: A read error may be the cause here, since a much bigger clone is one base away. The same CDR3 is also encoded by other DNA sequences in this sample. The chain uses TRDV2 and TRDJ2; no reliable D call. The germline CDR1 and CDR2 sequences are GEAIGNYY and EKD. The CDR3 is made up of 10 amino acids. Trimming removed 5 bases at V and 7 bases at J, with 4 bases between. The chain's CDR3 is CACGIAQLFF. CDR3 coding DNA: TGTGCCTGTGGAATAGCACAACTCTTCTTT.